Shown below are 5 T cell receptor beta chains from a single sample sequenced in a study of T cell responses to AZD1222 COVID-19 vaccine (dated by TCRdb to the early 2020s). The library was built by means of the immunoSEQ multiplex PCR assay. TCRdb took this table from immuneACCESS and kept in-frame rearrangements with V and J called. Such tables lack part of the clones; where checked against another copy, unresolved V genes explain under half of the gap, and the rest is unexplained. The sample table shows over 150,000 clones, and 88% are seen once. The ten largest clonotypes hold 4% to 5.5% of the sample. The time point label here, explained by the study, means: about 28 days (+/-7) after the second vaccine dose. The sequencing used peripheral blood, collected 28 days after the second AZD1222 dose. The receptors derive from an adult who received the AZD1222 COVID-19 vaccine.

This clone appeared a few times. The chain links TRBV10-2 to TRBJ2-7; the D gene is possibly TRBD2 (6 bases). The CDR3 spans 15 residues. The germline CDR1 and CDR2 sequences are WSHSY and SAAADI. V was cut by 4 bases and J by 1 base, with 14 bases left in between. The CDR3 bases are TGCGCCAGCAGTGGGTCGGGAGACTGGTCCTACGAGCAGTACTTC. This gives the protein CASSGSGDWSYEQYF.

V and J are TRBV29-1 and TRBJ1-1, with D unresolved. This CDR3 region has 13 residues. The germline V gene has CDR1 SQVTM and CDR2 ANQGSEA. V gave up 5 bases and J gave up 2 bases, with 12 bases separating them. The CDR3 here is CSVQDGVNTEAFF. The CDR3 DNA reads as TGCAGCGTTCAGGACGGAGTTAACACTGAAGCTTTCTTT.

The chain uses TRBV12-2 and TRBJ1-5; TRBD1, the table's D call, was not compared with the DNA. TRBV12-2 is classified as a pseudogene. The CDR3 covers 20 residues. CDR3 sequence: CASRLGIARLEDRGEQPQHF. CDR3 sequence (DNA): TGTGCAAGTCGCTTAGGAATAGCCCGTTTGGAGGACAGGGGAGAACAGCCCCAGCATTTT.

This clone was seen a single time. CDR3 sequence: CASHLWGAGGSDYNEQFF. The CDR3 coding sequence is TGTGCCAGCCATCTCTGGGGAGCGGGGGGTTCCGACTACAATGAGCAGTTCTTC. The chain links TRBV7-2 to TRBJ2-1, with TRBD2 matching over 9 bases. This CDR3 is built from 18 residues. V shed 8 bases and J 3 bases; nucleotides not matched to a gene: 17. Germline CDR1 SGHTA, CDR2 FQGNSA. The full variable domain, with the rest looked up from reference TRBV7-2 and TRBJ2-1, is GAGVSQSPSNKVTEKGKDVELRCDPISGHTALYWYRQSLGQGLEFLIYFQGNSAPDKSGLPSDRFSAERTGGSVSTLTIQRTQQEDSAVYLCASHLWGAGGSDYNEQFFGPGTRLTVL.

This clone showed up just once. The J gene is TRBJ1-2, the V gene TRBV29-1; 12 nucleotides match TRBD1. The germline V gene encodes CDR1 SQVTM and CDR2 ANQGSEA. V trimming: 7 bases; J trimming: 7 bases; junction bases outside the gene matches: 4. This CDR3 spans 12 amino acids. Here the CDR3 DNA reads TGCAGCGCCGGGACAGGGGGCCTTGGCTACACCTTC. Amino acids: CSAGTGGLGYTF.